This T cell receptor (beta chain) is from a study of post-analysis software for immune sequencing data. Study-level results: Patients with multiple sclerosis recorded significantly lower normalized Chao1 diversity than controls, the study found.

Libraries were made from TCR beta cDNA, and they carried unique molecular identifiers. In TCRdb, the PCR reads were re-called with MiXCR into one record per CDR3 protein. The table includes roughly 800,000 distinct CDR3 sequences, roughly 29% detected once. Points on this clonotype: Its antigen remains unknown.

The TCR originated in a girl aged 5 to 17 with multiple sclerosis. The sequenced material came from blood.

As DNA, the CDR3 is TGTGCCAGCAGCGTAGACAGGGGGGTTGAAGCTTTCTTT. Its protein is CASSVDRGVEAFF. This chain joins TRBV7-2 and TRBJ1-1, with 9 bases lining up with TRBD1. Germline CDR1 is SGHTA and CDR2 is FQGNSA. V lost 5 bases, J lost 7 bases, and 5 bases stayed unmatched. The CDR3 has 13 residues.